The clone carrying this T cell receptor beta chain appeared a single time. Its specificity is not known. The donors, healthy adults who were HIV-negative, had experienced no recent acute infections or vaccinations. This CDR3 contains 15 residues. V was shortened by 6 bases and J by 4 bases, with 17 bases between the two germline ends. Germline V gene sequence: CDR1 MNHNS, CDR2 SASEGT. This record comes from a study of shared clonotypes between healthy human individuals. Generated by immunoSEQ multiplex PCR, the TCRdb table keeps only in-frame clones and is missing some. The repertoire holds 2,500,000 or so clones, with less than 95% as singletons. General study points: Clonotype sharing among donors, it was expected, would be affected by sequencing depth. Clonotypes which were not shared had lower generation probabilities than clonotypes that all four donors shared.

Specimen: naive CD4+ T cells from PBMCs. Subset indicated: CD45RA+ positively selected. The sequence came from a man aged 18 to 30 in good health. Some clones in this sample may be carry-over from other donors' samples. The J gene is TRBJ2-3, the V gene TRBV6-1; D possibly uses TRBD1 or TRBD2 (5 bases each). The CDR3, as DNA: TGTGCCAGCAGCCGAATCTGGGGGAGCCCAGATACGCAGTATTTT. Amino acid sequence: CASSRIWGSPDTQYF.